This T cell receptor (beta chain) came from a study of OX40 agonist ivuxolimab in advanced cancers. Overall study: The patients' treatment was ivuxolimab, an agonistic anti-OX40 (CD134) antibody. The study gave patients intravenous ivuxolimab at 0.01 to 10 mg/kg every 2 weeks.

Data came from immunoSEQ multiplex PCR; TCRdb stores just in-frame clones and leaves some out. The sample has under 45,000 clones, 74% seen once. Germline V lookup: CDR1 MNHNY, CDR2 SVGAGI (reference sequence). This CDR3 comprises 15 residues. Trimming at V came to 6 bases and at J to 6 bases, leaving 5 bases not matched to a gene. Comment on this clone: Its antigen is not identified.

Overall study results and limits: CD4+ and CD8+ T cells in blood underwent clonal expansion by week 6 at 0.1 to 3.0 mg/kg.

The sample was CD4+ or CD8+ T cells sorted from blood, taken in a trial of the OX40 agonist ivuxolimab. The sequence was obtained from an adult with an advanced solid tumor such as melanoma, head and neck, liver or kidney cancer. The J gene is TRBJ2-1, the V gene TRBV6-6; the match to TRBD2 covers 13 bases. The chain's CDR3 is CASSRTSGGANEQFF. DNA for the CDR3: TGTGCCAGCAGCCGCACTAGCGGGGGGGCCAATGAGCAGTTCTTC.